This T cell receptor beta chain was recovered during a study of T cell changes during pregnancy in multiple sclerosis. Libraries were prepared by immunoSEQ multiplex PCR; TCRdb keeps only in-frame clonotypes and omits some of them. In the table there are some 77,000 clones, 90% to 95% of which are singletons. The sequence was obtained from a female donor in good health, enrolled as a control in a pregnancy study. Sequences were derived from peripheral blood, sampled after pregnancy.

The CDR3 protein is CASRKGGTDTQYF. For the CDR3, the DNA is TGTGCCAGTAGGAAGGGAGGCACAGATACGCAGTATTTT. The chain has TRBV19 and TRBJ2-3, with a weak D call TRBD2 (5 bases). The germline V gene encodes CDR1 LNHDA and CDR2 SQIVND (reference sequence). The CDR3 runs 13 residues. V lost 6 bases and J lost 1, with 8 bases in between.